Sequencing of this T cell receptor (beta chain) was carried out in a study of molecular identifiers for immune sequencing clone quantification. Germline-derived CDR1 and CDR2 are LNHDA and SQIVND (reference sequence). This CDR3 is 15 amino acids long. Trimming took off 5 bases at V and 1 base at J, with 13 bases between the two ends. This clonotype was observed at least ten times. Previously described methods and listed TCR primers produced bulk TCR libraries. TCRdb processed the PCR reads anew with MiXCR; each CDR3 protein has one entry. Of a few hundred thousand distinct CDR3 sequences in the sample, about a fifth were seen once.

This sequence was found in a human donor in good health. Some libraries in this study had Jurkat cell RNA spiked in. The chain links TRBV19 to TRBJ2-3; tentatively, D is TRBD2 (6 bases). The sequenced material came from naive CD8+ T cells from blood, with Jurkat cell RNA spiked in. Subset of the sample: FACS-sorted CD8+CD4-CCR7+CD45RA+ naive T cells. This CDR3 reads CASSVGGSRTDTQYF. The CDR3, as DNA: TGTGCCAGTAGTGTTGGGGGGAGCCGCACAGATACGCAGTATTTT.